The 19 T cell receptor beta chains below all came from one sample that was sequenced in a study of memory CD4+ T cells and cytomegalovirus serostatus. Clones were sequenced by immunoSEQ multiplex PCR, and TCRdb holds only the in-frame ones, with some missing. The sample contains 75,000 to 95,000 clones, around 80% of which appear only once. The sort gate was single viable CD3+CD4+CD8-CD45RO+ cells for memory CD4+ T cells. Material for sequencing was memory CD4+ T cells from blood. The receptors derive from an adult in good health and CMV-seronegative.

V gene TRBV12-5 combines with J gene TRBJ1-1; D call uncertain. Trimming shortened V by 3 bases and J by 7 bases, and 12 bases separated the two germline ends. There are 13 residues in the CDR3. Germline loops: CDR1 LGHNT, CDR2 FRNRAP. Here the CDR3 reads CASGFEGRDEAFF. CDR3 DNA sequence: TGTGCTAGTGGTTTTGAAGGGCGTGATGAAGCTTTCTTT.

V gene TRBV11-1 combines with J gene TRBJ2-6; the D gene is possibly TRBD1 (6 bases). With 3 bases removed from V and 4 bases from J, the gap between germline ends came to 13 bases. The CDR3 length is 16 residues. CDR1 is SGHAT, CDR2 FQDESV, per germline (reference sequence). In nucleotides, the CDR3 is TGTGCCAGCAGCTTCACTCAGGGGCGAGGGGCCAACGTCCTGACTTTC. As protein: CASSFTQGRGANVLTF.

The table lists this clone with a few counts. This chain links TRBV5-5 with TRBJ2-6; 9 nucleotides agree with TRBD1. CDR3 length: 17 residues. V was clipped by 3 bases and J by 4 bases; unmatched bases: 8. Germline-derived CDR1 and CDR2 are SGHKS and YYEKEE (reference sequence). CDR3 bases: TGTGCCAGCAGCTCCACTGGGACAGGGCCCGGGGCCAACGTCCTGACTTTC. Translation: CASSSTGTGPGANVLTF.

The chain has TRBV7-9 and TRBJ2-3, with 7 bases lining up with TRBD1. Germline CDR1 reads SEHNR; CDR2 reads FQNEAQ (reference sequence). V lost 4 bases to trimming and J lost 2 bases; unmatched junction nucleotides: 6. The CDR3 is made up of 15 amino acids. In DNA, the CDR3 is TGTGCCAGCAGCTCCGGGACAGTGTACACAGATACGCAGTATTTT. Protein product: CASSSGTVYTDTQYF. The whole variable domain, filled in from reference TRBV7-9 and TRBJ2-3, reads DTGVSQNPRHKITKRGQNVTFRCDPISEHNRLYWYRQTLGQGPEFLTYFQNEAQLEKSRLLSDRFSAERPKGSFSTLEIQRTEQGDSAMYLCASSSGTVYTDTQYFGPGTRLTVL.

The gene calls are TRBV5-1 and TRBJ2-1; D ambiguous. This CDR3 region has 13 residues. Trimming removed 2 bases at V and 5 bases at J, with 8 bases between. CDR1 and CDR2 (germline): SGHRS, YFSETQ. CDR3 loop: CASSFTPDNEQFF. In nucleotides, the CDR3 is TGCGCCAGCAGCTTTACACCGGACAATGAGCAGTTCTTC.

The CDR3 bases are TGTGCCAGCAGCCAAGGGGCTCGGGGAGGCTTTGGCTATGGCTACACCTTC. Translating it yields CASSQGARGGFGYGYTF. V is TRBV4-2 and J is TRBJ1-2; D is unresolved. The CDR3 totals 17 residues. Between the trimmed V and J ends, which lost 1 base and 4 bases, there was a span of 19 bases. Germline CDR1 reads LGHNA; CDR2 reads YNFKEQ.

The chain carries TRBV15 and TRBJ1-2; D not certain. The V end lost 3 bases, the J end lost 8 bases, and 10 bases lay between the germline ends. Germline loops: CDR1 LNHNV, CDR2 YYDKDF (reference sequence). The CDR3 length is 12 residues. The CDR3, as DNA: TGTGCCACCAGCAGGACCAGAGCAGGCTACACCTTC. Amino acids: CATSRTRAGYTF.

The V and J genes are TRBV9 and TRBJ2-7; D not resolved. The germline V and J ends were trimmed by 5 bases and 6 bases, with 18 bases remaining between them. CDR1 is SGDLS, CDR2 YYNGEE, per germline. The CDR3 is 14 amino acids. The CDR3: CASSQIAWESEQYF. Written as DNA, the CDR3 is TGTGCCAGCAGTCAGATAGCCTGGGAAAGCGAGCAGTACTTC.

The J gene is TRBJ2-7, the V gene TRBV5-4, with D uncertain. CDR1 and CDR2 from the germline V gene are SGHNT and YYREEE (reference sequence). This CDR3 has 13 amino acids. V was pared by 4 bases and J by 7 bases, with 15 bases between. The CDR3 nucleotides are TGTGCCAGCAGCCCCCCTGGGGTCGGAGAGCAGTACTTC. This encodes CASSPPGVGEQYF.

The table lists this clone with a count of one. This chain uses TRBV4-1 with TRBJ1-1; tentatively, D is TRBD1 (5 bases). The CDR3 has 15 residues. Germline assignment: CDR1 MGHRA and CDR2 YSYEKL. Deletions cut 3 bases from V and 1 base from J, with 12 bases between. For the CDR3, the DNA is TGCGCCAGCAGCCATCCTGCGCAGGGGAACACTGAAGCTTTCTTT. It specifies CASSHPAQGNTEAFF.

The rearrangement links TRBV4-1 to TRBJ2-3; 8 bases agree with TRBD1. The CDR3 consists of 16 residues. J gave up 2 bases and V 3 bases, and 7 bases lay outside the gene matches. The germline CDR1 and CDR2 sequences are MGHRA and YSYEKL. CDR3 in amino acids: CASSQTRGQATDTQYF. The CDR3 DNA follows: TGCGCCAGCAGCCAGACCCGGGGACAGGCCACAGATACGCAGTATTTT.

The V call is TRBV14, the J call TRBJ1-2; TRBD1 matches 7 bases. The CDR3 loop spans 15 amino acids. Trimming at V came to 4 bases and at J to 6 bases, leaving 11 bases not matched to a gene. In germline, CDR1 is SGHDN, CDR2 FVKESK. The CDR3: CASSPRPTGKDGYTF. The CDR3 DNA is TGTGCCAGCAGCCCCCGCCCGACAGGGAAGGATGGCTACACCTTC.

J is TRBJ2-7 and V is TRBV10-3; 9 bases map to TRBD2. This CDR3 is 15 amino acids long. Germline CDR1 reads ENHRY; CDR2 reads SYGVKD. Unmatched junction bases numbered 5, after V lost 0 bases and J lost 5 bases. CDR3 bases: TGTGCCATCAGTGAGTCAGGACTAGCGACCCACGAGCAGTACTTC. Its translation: CAISESGLATHEQYF.

The J gene is TRBJ2-2, the V gene TRBV7-2; 7 bases are shared with TRBD1. Germline loops: CDR1 SGHTA, CDR2 FQGNSA. The V and J ends lost 4 bases and 3 bases, in that order; junction bases with no gene match: 5. The CDR3 contains 15 residues. The CDR3 region has the DNA TGTGCCAGCAGCTCGGGACAGACCTACACCGGGGAGCTGTTTTTT. Translated, it gives CASSSGQTYTGELFF.

The gene calls are TRBV5-1 and TRBJ1-5; 10 bases fit TRBD1. V was pared by 4 bases and J by 5 bases, with 3 bases of the junction left unmatched. Germline CDR1 SGHRS, CDR2 YFSETQ. This CDR3 has 14 residues. The CDR3 sequence: CASSTGTGDQPQHF. The CDR3 coding sequence is TGCGCCAGCAGCACCGGGACAGGGGATCAGCCCCAGCATTTT. The full variable domain, rest sourced from reference TRBV5-1 and TRBJ1-5, is KAGVTQTPRYLIKTRGQQVTLSCSPISGHRSVSWYQQTPGQGLQFLFEYFSETQRNKGNFPGRFSGRQFSNSRSEMNVSTLELGDSALYLCASSTGTGDQPQHFGDGTRLSIL.

CDR3 DNA: TGTGCCAGCTTCCCATCCGGGACAGCCTATGGCTACACCTTC. It yields the protein CASFPSGTAYGYTF. This rearrangement joins TRBV28 to TRBJ1-2; 7 nucleotides match TRBD1. Germline trimming cut 8 bases from V and 4 bases from J; bases unmatched to any gene: 10. CDR1 and CDR2 (germline): MDHEN, SYDVKM. The CDR3 loop spans 14 amino acids.

The chain combines TRBV7-3 with TRBJ1-5, with D maybe TRBD1 (6 bases). The CDR3 length is 18 residues. Trimming left V 2 bases short and J 3 bases short, with 20 bases between. From germline, CDR1 is SGHTA and CDR2 FQGTGA. The CDR3 DNA is TGTGCCAGCAGCTTAGATTGTTGGGGGGGCGCAGACAATCAGCCCCAGCATTTT. It translates to CASSLDCWGGADNQPQHF.

The chain links TRBV11-1 to TRBJ1-1, with unresolved D. The germline V and J ends were trimmed by 4 bases and 3 bases, with 9 bases remaining between them. Germline CDR1 reads SGHAT; CDR2 reads FQDESV (reference sequence). The CDR3 sequence is 13 residues long. The CDR3 region has the DNA TGTGCCAGCAGCTCCGACACGGACACTGAAGCTTTCTTT. Protein: CASSSDTDTEAFF.

The sample holds one count of this clone. The chain couples TRBV19 to TRBJ1-2, with TRBD1 as a possible D gene (5 bases). The germline CDR1 and CDR2 sequences are LNHDA and SQIVND (reference sequence). The CDR3 consists of 14 residues. V was trimmed by 7 bases and J by 4 bases, leaving 16 bases between them. Here the CDR3 DNA reads TGTGCCAGTACGGGGGACCTACTCAGCTATGGCTACACCTTC. Translation: CASTGDLLSYGYTF.